These 30 T cell receptor beta chains were sequenced from one sample in a study of a mutant IDH1 vaccine in newly diagnosed glioma. Noted time point: week 23, last vaccination. Mutant IDH1 20-mer peptide, at 300 ug, made up each vaccine dose, with topical imiquimod. Libraries were prepared by immunoSEQ multiplex PCR; TCRdb keeps only in-frame clonotypes and omits some of them. Found here are about 44,000 clones, roughly 90% of them singletons; the top ten hold 3.5% to 4%. Their specific antigens are unknown. The sequences come from PBMCs, collected from a glioma patient whose treatment included an IDH1 peptide vaccine. These receptors all stem from a man in his fifties with glioma.

This chain links TRBV7-3 with TRBJ2-7, with a tentative D call TRBD2 (6 bases). V gave up 5 bases and J gave up 4 bases, with 15 bases separating them. Germline CDR1 is SGHTA and CDR2 is FQGTGA. The CDR3 length is 14 residues. The CDR3 nucleotides read TGTGCCAGCAGCCCCGGGAGTACGTCTTACGAGCAGTACTTC. It specifies CASSPGSTSYEQYF.

The table lists this clone with a few counts. The V call is TRBV5-6, the J call TRBJ2-7, with D unresolved. V was shortened by 0 bases and J by 1 base, with 5 bases between the two germline ends. From germline, CDR1 is SGHDT and CDR2 YYEEEE. The CDR3 sequence is 13 residues long. The CDR3: CASSLGQSYEQYF. CDR3 in DNA: TGTGCCAGCAGCTTGGGACAATCCTACGAGCAGTACTTC.

V is TRBV2 and J is TRBJ1-5, with 7 bases that match TRBD1. Germline values: CDR1 SNHLY, CDR2 FYNNEI. This CDR3 contains 14 residues. With 8 bases clipped from V and 11 bases from J, the junction kept 15 bases outside the gene matches. CDR3 residues: CASGDRARQRAQHF. CDR3 DNA sequence: TGTGCCAGCGGAGACAGGGCCCGTCAGAGAGCCCAGCATTTT.

The rearrangement links TRBV18 to TRBJ2-6; D unresolved. The germline V and J ends were trimmed by 4 bases and 4 bases, with 8 bases remaining between them. This CDR3 is 14 amino acids long. The germline CDR1 and CDR2 sequences are KGHSH and LQKENI. In nucleotides, the CDR3 is TGTGCCAGCTCACTTCTGGGGGGGGCCAACGTCCTGACTTTC. Translating gives CASSLLGGANVLTF.

Note on this clone: Distinct nucleotide sequences in the sample also encode this CDR3. V is TRBV7-2 and J is TRBJ2-1, with 10 positions matching TRBD1. CDR3 length: 15 residues. Trimming at V came to 3 bases and at J to 4 bases, leaving 3 bases not matched to a gene. Germline V gives CDR1 SGHTA, CDR2 FQGNSA. CDR3 nucleotide sequence: TGTGCCAGCAGCTTCGACAGGGGGCCTTACAATGAGCAGTTCTTC. Its protein is CASSFDRGPYNEQFF.

This chain joins TRBV7-9 and TRBJ2-7; 7 bases match TRBD1. CDR1 is SEHNR, CDR2 FQNEAQ, per germline (reference sequence). Trimming cost V 1 base and J 4 bases; bases outside gene matches: 4. CDR3 size: 14 residues. CDR3 sequence: CASSLGDSIYEQYF. The DNA for the CDR3 is TGTGCCAGCAGCTTAGGGGACAGTATATACGAGCAGTACTTC.

The CDR3 spells CASSLAGGVYNEQFF. DNA for the CDR3: TGTGCCAGCAGCTTAGCGGGAGGGGTCTACAATGAGCAGTTCTTC. J is TRBJ2-1 and V is TRBV7-3; 9 bases match TRBD2. This CDR3 comprises 15 residues. Germline CDR1 SGHTA, CDR2 FQGTGA. V was clipped by 2 bases and J by 3 bases; unmatched bases: 2.

The chain links TRBV4-1 to TRBJ2-7, with TRBD1 matching over 9 bases. The V segment lost 1 base and the J segment 2 bases; nucleotides outside the gene matches: 3. CDR3 length: 15 amino acids. Germline loops: CDR1 MGHRA, CDR2 YSYEKL. The DNA of the CDR3 is TGCGCCAGCAGCCAAGCGGGGACAGGGCCCTACGAGCAGTACTTC. Translating it yields CASSQAGTGPYEQYF.

This clone was found once. The chain has TRBV27 and TRBJ1-1; D may be TRBD1 (5 bases). CDR3 length equals 13 residues. CDR1 is MNHEY and CDR2 is SMNVEV in the germline V gene (reference sequence). Trimming removed 3 bases from V and 4 bases from J, with 9 bases in between. CDR3 sequence: CASSFGATTEAFF. The CDR3 DNA is TGTGCCAGCAGTTTCGGGGCAACCACTGAAGCTTTCTTT.

This sequence joins TRBV5-6 and TRBJ2-2, with unresolved D. CDR3 length equals 13 residues. CDR1 is SGHDT and CDR2 is YYEEEE in the germline V gene. Deletions cut 1 base from V and 6 bases from J, with 7 bases between. CDR3 bases: TGTGCCAGCAGCTTGTATTTACCCGGGGAGCTGTTTTTT. Translating gives CASSLYLPGELFF.

The chain recombines TRBV19 with TRBJ2-3; D might be TRBD2 (5 bases). Germline values: CDR1 LNHDA, CDR2 SQIVND (reference sequence). The CDR3 is made up of 15 amino acids. Trimming shortened V by 5 bases and J by 2 bases, and 14 bases separated the two germline ends. The CDR3: CASSPGLRYTDTQYF. In DNA form, the CDR3 reads TGTGCCAGTAGTCCCGGACTCCGGTACACAGATACGCAGTATTTT.

V and J are TRBV29-1 and TRBJ1-5; 8 nucleotides line up with TRBD1. CDR1 and CDR2 (germline): SQVTM, ANQGSEA. The CDR3 extends over 13 amino acids. Trimming cost V 6 bases and J 0 bases; bases outside gene matches: 1. The CDR3 DNA sequence: TGCAGCGTCGGGACAGGTAGCAATCAGCCCCAGCATTTT. Its translation is CSVGTGSNQPQHF.

The chain carries TRBV5-1 and TRBJ1-1; no firm D call. CDR3 length equals 15 residues. CDR1 is SGHRS and CDR2 is YFSETQ in the germline V gene. Between the trimmed V and J ends, which lost 0 bases and 11 bases, there was a span of 20 bases. The CDR3 DNA reads TGCGCCAGCAGCTTGGAATCCCCTGGCAGGAGCTCGGCTTTCTTT. Translated: CASSLESPGRSSAFF.

V and J are TRBV5-1 and TRBJ2-3; 10 bases are a match to TRBD2. Trimming at V came to 5 bases and at J to 3 bases, leaving 6 bases not matched to a gene. Germline CDR1 SGHRS, CDR2 YFSETQ. There are 15 residues in the CDR3. DNA for the CDR3: TGCGCCAGCAGACAGAGCGGGAGGGAAACAGATACGCAGTATTTT. This translates into CASRQSGRETDTQYF.

This clone has a handful of counts. The CDR3, as DNA: TGTGCCATCAGTCCAGGGGCCGATCAGCCCCAGCATTTT. This encodes CAISPGADQPQHF. This rearrangement joins TRBV10-3 to TRBJ1-5, with D maybe TRBD1 (6 bases). CDR1 and CDR2 (germline): ENHRY, SYGVKD. The CDR3 has 13 amino acids. V lost 5 bases to trimming and J lost 5 bases, with 10 bases between them.

The chain employs TRBV6-5 and TRBJ1-5; D is undetermined. The germline V gene encodes CDR1 MNHEY and CDR2 SVGAGI. The CDR3 totals 16 residues. Trimming stripped 0 bases from V and 2 bases from J, with 11 bases between. DNA for the CDR3: TGTGCCAGCAGTTACTCAGCGGGCGAGGGCAATCAGCCCCAGCATTTT. Its protein product is CASSYSAGEGNQPQHF.

The J gene is TRBJ1-1, the V gene TRBV7-8, with 12 bases aligning to TRBD1. Germline-derived CDR1 and CDR2 are SGHVS and FQNEAQ. The V segment lost 5 bases and the J segment 7 bases; nucleotides outside the gene matches: 8. The CDR3 is 15 amino acids. The CDR3: CASSESGTGGYEAFF. The CDR3 DNA follows: TGTGCCAGCAGCGAGTCGGGGACAGGGGGCTATGAAGCTTTCTTT.

V and J are TRBV29-1 and TRBJ1-5; D is perhaps TRBD1 (6 bases). From germline, CDR1 is SQVTM and CDR2 ANQGSEA. CDR3 length: 12 amino acids. With 6 bases removed from V and 7 bases from J, the gap between germline ends came to 13 bases. CDR3 protein: CSVGGGGQPQHF. CDR3 DNA sequence: TGCAGCGTCGGGGGGGGCGGGCAGCCCCAGCATTTT.

This clone was detected a few times. J is TRBJ2-3 and V is TRBV30; D remains ambiguous. There are 15 residues in the CDR3. Germline assignment: CDR1 GTSNPN and CDR2 SVGIG (reference sequence). V was pared by 1 base and J by 0 bases, with 11 bases between. The CDR3 DNA reads TGTGCCTGGAGTGCAAAGGGATCTAGCACAGATACGCAGTATTTT. This sequence encodes CAWSAKGSSTDTQYF.

This chain uses TRBV29-1 with TRBJ2-3; TRBD2 might be the D (6 bases). This CDR3 is built from 13 residues. Trimming cost V 2 bases and J 3 bases, with 9 bases left between them. The germline V gene has CDR1 SQVTM and CDR2 ANQGSEA. The CDR3 sequence is CSVERAGTDTQYF. CDR3 DNA: TGCAGCGTTGAAAGGGCGGGAACAGATACGCAGTATTTT.

The V call is TRBV5-1, the J call TRBJ2-7, with TRBD1 as a possible D gene (6 bases). This CDR3 spans 14 amino acids. Germline V gene lookup returns CDR1 SGHRS and CDR2 YFSETQ. The V and J ends lost 4 bases and 2 bases respectively, with 13 bases between them. CDR3 DNA: TGCGCCAGCAGCCCGGACAGTACCACCTACGAGCAGTACTTC. It yields the protein CASSPDSTTYEQYF.

This chain links TRBV7-9 with TRBJ2-7; no reliable D call. Per germline, CDR1 SEHNR and CDR2 FQNEAQ (reference sequence). The CDR3 consists of 11 residues. V was trimmed by 1 base and J by 7 bases, leaving 5 bases between them. The CDR3 DNA is TGTGCCAGCAGCTTAGTGGGGGAGCAGTACTTC. Protein sequence: CASSLVGEQYF.

The chain recombines TRBV19 with TRBJ1-1; D is perhaps TRBD1 (5 bases). From germline, CDR1 is LNHDA and CDR2 SQIVND (reference sequence). V was pared by 8 bases and J by 1 base, with 17 bases between. This CDR3 contains 15 residues. The CDR3 here is CASRRGGSRNTEAFF. CDR3 bases: TGTGCCAGTCGCCGCGGGGGGTCCCGGAACACTGAAGCTTTCTTT.

There are a few counts of this clone. The rearrangement uses TRBV2 and TRBJ2-1; D is perhaps TRBD1 (5 bases). Germline lookup yields CDR1 SNHLY and CDR2 FYNNEI. The CDR3 runs to 13 residues. V was clipped by 5 bases and J by 7 bases, with 12 bases between them. CDR3 sequence (DNA): TGTGCCAGCAGTACGGACAACCGGAATGAGCAGTTCTTC. It specifies CASSTDNRNEQFF.

J is TRBJ2-1 and V is TRBV7-9; 8 bases line up with TRBD2. The CDR3 length is 15 residues. Germline CDR1 is SEHNR and CDR2 is FQNEAQ (reference sequence). Germline trimming cut 7 bases from V and 6 bases from J; bases unmatched to any gene: 11. CDR3 sequence: CASILGTSPFNEQFF. CDR3 DNA: TGTGCCAGCATCCTCGGGACTAGTCCTTTCAATGAGCAGTTCTTC.

The chain couples TRBV19 to TRBJ2-7; 9 bases line up with TRBD2. The CDR3 is 15 amino acids. Germline V gives CDR1 LNHDA, CDR2 SQIVND (reference sequence). V lost 2 bases to trimming and J lost 0 bases; unmatched junction nucleotides: 2. The CDR3 protein is CASSISGRSSYEQYF. The CDR3 region has the DNA TGTGCCAGTAGTATAAGCGGGAGGAGCTCCTACGAGCAGTACTTC.

The rearrangement joins TRBV14 to TRBJ2-5, with 11 bases fitting TRBD2. V was clipped by 1 base and J by 5 bases; unmatched bases: 15. CDR1 is SGHDN and CDR2 is FVKESK in the germline V gene. The CDR3 has 19 amino acids. CDR3 DNA sequence: TGTGCCAGCAGCCAAGCGAGAGAGGTAGCGGGGGGGCTAGAGGAGACCCAGTACTTC. The encoded protein is CASSQAREVAGGLEETQYF. Filled out from reference TRBV14 and TRBJ2-5, the complete variable domain reads EAGVTQFPSHSVIEKGQTVTLRCDPISGHDNLYWYRRVMGKEIKFLLHFVKESKQDESGMPNNRFLAERTGGTYSTLKVQPAELEDSGVYFCASSQAREVAGGLEETQYFGPGTRLLVL.

DNA of the CDR3: TGTGCCAGCAGTGAACCCCGGGACAGAGGGAACTATGGCTACACCTTC. Translating gives CASSEPRDRGNYGYTF. The chain recombines TRBV2 with TRBJ1-2; TRBD1 aligns across 7 bases. Per germline, CDR1 SNHLY and CDR2 FYNNEI. The CDR3 totals 16 residues. J was trimmed by 2 bases and V by 2 bases; bases with no gene match: 8.

This chain joins TRBV4-2 and TRBJ2-5; D is possibly TRBD1 or TRBD2 (7 bases each). Trimming cost V 4 bases and J 5 bases, with 20 bases left between them. Germline CDR1 LGHNA, CDR2 YNFKEQ. CDR3 size: 16 residues. CDR3 coding DNA: TGTGCCAGCAGCCTCGAGGGGAGGGGGCGCGGGGAGACCCAGTACTTC. This sequence encodes CASSLEGRGRGETQYF.

The V and J genes are TRBV18 and TRBJ1-1, with D tentatively TRBD1 (6 bases). From germline, CDR1 is KGHSH and CDR2 LQKENI. The CDR3 extends over 14 amino acids. V lost 2 bases and J lost 4, with 11 bases in between. The CDR3 loop is CASSPNARGTEAFF. The DNA of the CDR3 is TGTGCCAGCTCACCAAATGCCAGGGGCACTGAAGCTTTCTTT.